This TCR beta chain was sequenced during a study of shared clonotypes between healthy human individuals. The repertoire was sequenced with immunoSEQ multiplex PCR; TCRdb's copy has only in-frame clones and lacks some. This table has fewer than 1.4 million clones, around 78% appearing once. V dropped 0 bases and J dropped 4 bases, with 12 bases sitting between them. CDR1 and CDR2 (germline): MNHEY, SVGAGI. The CDR3 loop spans 15 amino acids. This clone was picked up one time. This receptor was taken from a man aged 18 to 29 in good health. Some clones in this sample may be carry-over from other donors' samples. The sequencing sample was made of memory CD4+ T cells from PBMCs. Noted subset: CD45RA-negative fraction. The V and J genes are TRBV6-5 and TRBJ1-2; D is ambiguous. Written as DNA, the CDR3 is TGTGCCAGCAGTTACTCGACGGGCGTGGGCTATGGCTACACCTTC. As protein: CASSYSTGVGYGYTF.